A single sample is the source of the 14 T cell receptor beta chains below, sequenced in a study of cytomegalovirus exposure and HLA in healthy donors. Clones were sequenced by immunoSEQ multiplex PCR, and TCRdb holds only the in-frame ones, with some missing. The sample yields hundreds of thousands of clones, 87% seen once. Material: PBMCs. These receptors were taken from a man between 18 and 35 years old in good health and CMV-seronegative.

The V call is TRBV11-2, the J call TRBJ2-7; 7 bases are a match to TRBD2. V dropped 5 bases and J dropped 1; count of bases not matched to a gene: 8. The CDR3 is 15 residues long. CDR1 is SGHAT, CDR2 FQNNGV, per germline. The CDR3 spells CASSPEGGPSYEQYF. The CDR3 DNA reads TGTGCCAGCAGCCCAGAGGGAGGGCCTTCCTACGAGCAGTACTTC.

V is TRBV21-1 and J is TRBJ2-7; TRBD1 is the table's D call, not checked against the DNA. TRBV21-1 is termed a pseudogene. This CDR3 is 13 amino acids long. The CDR3 is CASNRTPLSEQYF. Here the CDR3 DNA reads TGTGCCAGCAACAGGACACCGCTGTCGGAGCAGTACTTC.

The chain carries TRBV6-1 and TRBJ2-7; maybe TRBD1 (6 bases). Trimming cost V 1 base and J 3 bases, with 13 bases left between them. Germline V gene sequence: CDR1 MNHNS, CDR2 SASEGT. There are 15 residues in the CDR3. The CDR3 region has the DNA TGTGCCAGCAGTGAAGTCTGGACAGATAACTACGAGCAGTACTTC. It is translated as CASSEVWTDNYEQYF.

This chain connects TRBV2 to TRBJ1-4; TRBD1 matches 10 bases. Germline assignment: CDR1 SNHLY and CDR2 FYNNEI. The trim removed 5 bases at V and 10 bases at J, leaving 7 bases unmatched. The CDR3 extends over 14 amino acids. This CDR3 reads CASSTGTGEAKLFF. CDR3 nucleotide sequence: TGTGCCAGCAGTACCGGGACAGGGGAGGCAAAACTGTTTTTT. The whole variable domain, remainder taken from reference TRBV2 and TRBJ1-4, is EPEVTQTPSHQVTQMGQEVILRCVPISNHLYFYWYRQILGQKVEFLVSFYNNEISEKSEIFDDQFSVERPDGSNFTLKIRSTKLEDSAMYFCASSTGTGEAKLFFGSGTQLSVL.

The chain joins TRBV5-4 to TRBJ2-3; 10 bases match TRBD2. The junction had 4 bases not matched to a gene; V was cut back by 5 bases and J by 1 base. Germline V gives CDR1 SGHNT, CDR2 YYREEE (reference sequence). This CDR3 is 15 amino acids long. DNA for the CDR3: TGTGCCAGCAGTGTGACTAGCGGGCGCACAGATACGCAGTATTTT. Encoded protein: CASSVTSGRTDTQYF.

The chain recombines TRBV15 with TRBJ1-1; D perhaps matches TRBD1 (6 bases). This CDR3 has 14 residues. The V and J ends lost 6 bases and 4 bases respectively, with 15 bases between them. CDR1 is LNHNV, CDR2 YYDKDF, per germline (reference sequence). The CDR3: CATSQMRGSTEAFF. CDR3 bases: TGTGCCACCAGTCAGATGAGGGGGAGCACTGAAGCTTTCTTT.

The chain employs TRBV7-2 and TRBJ1-6; D gene ambiguous. CDR1 is SGHTA, CDR2 FQGNSA, per germline. The CDR3 is 14 residues long. Trimming stripped 5 bases from V and 5 bases from J, with 10 bases between. Here the CDR3 DNA reads TGTGCCAGCAGCCCAACGGGTAATAATTCACCCCTCCACTTT. Translated: CASSPTGNNSPLHF.

This chain uses TRBV4-1 with TRBJ1-4, with 7 bases that match TRBD1. With V trimmed by 4 bases and J by 1 base, 3 bases remained unmatched. Germline lookup yields CDR1 MGHRA and CDR2 YSYEKL. The CDR3 sequence is 15 residues long. CDR3 residues: CASSRDRVTNEKLFF. The CDR3 nucleotides read TGCGCCAGCAGCCGCGACAGGGTAACTAATGAAAAACTGTTTTTT.

J is TRBJ1-2 and V is TRBV28; D is possibly TRBD1 (5 bases). CDR3 size: 13 residues. Germline V lookup: CDR1 MDHEN, CDR2 SYDVKM. Trimming removed 1 base at V and 4 bases at J, with 7 bases between. CDR3 in DNA: TGTGCCAGCAGTTTATCAGGGCCCTATGGCTACACCTTC. This gives the protein CASSLSGPYGYTF.

The rearrangement uses TRBV28 and TRBJ2-7, with 8 bases aligning to TRBD2. This CDR3 is built from 14 residues. With 7 bases clipped from V and 3 bases from J, the junction kept 8 bases outside the gene matches. Germline assignment: CDR1 MDHEN and CDR2 SYDVKM. CDR3 coding DNA: TGTGCCAGCATGTCAACGGGACTAGTCTACGAGCAGTACTTC. Encoded protein: CASMSTGLVYEQYF.

This clone was counted once. J is TRBJ1-2 and V is TRBV27; 10 nucleotides line up with TRBD1. This CDR3 region has 15 residues. The germline CDR1 and CDR2 sequences are MNHEY and SMNVEV (reference sequence). J was trimmed by 3 bases and V by 3 bases; bases with no gene match: 4. The CDR3 protein is CASSLTGTGDYGYTF. CDR3 DNA sequence: TGTGCCAGCAGTTTGACCGGGACAGGGGACTATGGCTACACCTTC.

V and J are TRBV28 and TRBJ1-2; D remains unclear. V lost 11 bases and J 4 bases, leaving 8 bases between the germline ends. Germline lookup yields CDR1 MDHEN and CDR2 SYDVKM. This CDR3 has 10 amino acids. The CDR3 loop reads CAAYRYGYTF. CDR3 nucleotide sequence: TGTGCCGCCTACCGCTATGGCTACACCTTC.

The chain uses TRBV25-1 and TRBJ2-7; TRBD1 matches at 7 bases. V was clipped by 3 bases and J by 6 bases; unmatched bases: 11. The CDR3 contains 15 residues. Per germline, CDR1 MGHDK and CDR2 SYGVNS. The CDR3 loop is CASSDPTGDLSEQYF. The CDR3 DNA reads TGTGCCAGCAGTGATCCTACAGGGGACCTTTCCGAGCAGTACTTC.

This sequence joins TRBV18 and TRBJ2-3, with D tentatively TRBD1 (6 bases). There are 15 residues in the CDR3. Germline values: CDR1 KGHSH, CDR2 LQKENI. V was pared by 3 bases and J by 0 bases, with 10 bases between. Here the CDR3 DNA reads TGTGCCAGCTCACCCATGGGACACAGCACAGATACGCAGTATTTT. Translation gives CASSPMGHSTDTQYF.